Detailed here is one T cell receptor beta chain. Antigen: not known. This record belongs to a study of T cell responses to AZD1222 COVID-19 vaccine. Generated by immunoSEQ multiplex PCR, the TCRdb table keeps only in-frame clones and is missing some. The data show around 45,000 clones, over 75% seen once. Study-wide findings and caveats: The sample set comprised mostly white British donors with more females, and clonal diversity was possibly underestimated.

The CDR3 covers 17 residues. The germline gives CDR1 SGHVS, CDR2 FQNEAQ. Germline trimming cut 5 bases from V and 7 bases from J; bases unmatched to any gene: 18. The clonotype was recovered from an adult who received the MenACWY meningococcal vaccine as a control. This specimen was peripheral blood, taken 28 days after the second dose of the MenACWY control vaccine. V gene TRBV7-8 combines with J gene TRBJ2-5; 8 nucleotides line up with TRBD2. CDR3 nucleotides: TGTGCCAGCAGCAACCGAAGCGGGGGCCGGGCTCGCGTGACCCAGTACTTC. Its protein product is CASSNRSGGRARVTQYF.